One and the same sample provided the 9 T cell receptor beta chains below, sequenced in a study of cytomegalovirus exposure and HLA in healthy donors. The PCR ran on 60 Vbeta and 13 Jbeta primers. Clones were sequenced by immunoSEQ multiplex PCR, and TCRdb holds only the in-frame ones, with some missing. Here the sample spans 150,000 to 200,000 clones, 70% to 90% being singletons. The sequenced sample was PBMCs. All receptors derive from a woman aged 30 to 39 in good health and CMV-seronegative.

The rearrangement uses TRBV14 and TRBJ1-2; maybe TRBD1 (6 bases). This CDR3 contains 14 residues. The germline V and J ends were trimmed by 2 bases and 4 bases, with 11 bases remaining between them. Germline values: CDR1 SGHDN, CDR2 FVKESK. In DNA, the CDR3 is TGTGCCAGCAGCCAATCACAGGGCTTCTATGGCTACACCTTC. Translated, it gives CASSQSQGFYGYTF.

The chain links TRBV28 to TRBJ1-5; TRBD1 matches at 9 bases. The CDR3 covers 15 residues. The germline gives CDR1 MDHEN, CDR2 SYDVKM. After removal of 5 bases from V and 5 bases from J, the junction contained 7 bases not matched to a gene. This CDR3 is CASSPTGGGDQPQHF. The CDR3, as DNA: TGTGCCAGCAGTCCGACAGGGGGAGGGGATCAGCCCCAGCATTTT.

The CDR3 coding sequence is TGTGCCTGGAGTGCAGACAGGGGAGGCAATCAGCCCCAGCATTTT. This codes for CAWSADRGGNQPQHF. V and J are TRBV30 and TRBJ1-5; 8 nucleotides agree with TRBD1. Germline CDR1 is GTSNPN and CDR2 is SVGIG (reference sequence). V lost 1 base to trimming and J lost 2 bases; unmatched junction nucleotides: 4. This CDR3 is built from 15 residues.

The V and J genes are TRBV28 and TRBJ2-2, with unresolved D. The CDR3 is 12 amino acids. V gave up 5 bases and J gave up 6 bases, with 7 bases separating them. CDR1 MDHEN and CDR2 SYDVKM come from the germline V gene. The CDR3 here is CASSPLPGELFF. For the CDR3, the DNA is TGTGCCAGCAGTCCCCTTCCCGGGGAGCTGTTTTTT.

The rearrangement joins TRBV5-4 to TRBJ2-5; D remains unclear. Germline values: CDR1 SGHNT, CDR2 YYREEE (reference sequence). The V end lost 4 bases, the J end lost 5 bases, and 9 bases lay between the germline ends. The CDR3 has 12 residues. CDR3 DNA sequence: TGTGCCAGCAGCCAACCCGGGGAGACCCAGTACTTC. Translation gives CASSQPGETQYF.

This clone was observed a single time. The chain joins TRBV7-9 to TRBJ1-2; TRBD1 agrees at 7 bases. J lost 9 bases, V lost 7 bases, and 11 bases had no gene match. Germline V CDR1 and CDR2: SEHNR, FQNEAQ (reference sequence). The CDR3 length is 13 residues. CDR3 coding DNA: TGTGCCAGCACACCTCAGGGGGAAGGTCGCTACACCTTC. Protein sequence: CASTPQGEGRYTF.

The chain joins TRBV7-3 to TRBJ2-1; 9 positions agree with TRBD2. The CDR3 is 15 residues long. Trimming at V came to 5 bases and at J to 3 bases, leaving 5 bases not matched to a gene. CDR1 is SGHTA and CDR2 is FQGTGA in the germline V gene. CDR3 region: CASSPGLANYNEQFF. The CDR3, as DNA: TGTGCCAGCAGCCCCGGACTAGCGAACTACAATGAGCAGTTCTTC.

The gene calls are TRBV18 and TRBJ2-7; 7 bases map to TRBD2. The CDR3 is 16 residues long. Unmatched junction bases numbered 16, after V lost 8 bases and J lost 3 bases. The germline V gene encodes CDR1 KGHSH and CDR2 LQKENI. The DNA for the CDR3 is TGTGCCAGCACGTCCCGCCCCATGCTAGCGGACTACGAGCAGTACTTC. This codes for CASTSRPMLADYEQYF.

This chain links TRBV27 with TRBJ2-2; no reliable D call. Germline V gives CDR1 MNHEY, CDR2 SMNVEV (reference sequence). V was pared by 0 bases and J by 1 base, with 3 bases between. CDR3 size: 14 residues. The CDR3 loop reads CASSLSLNTGELFF. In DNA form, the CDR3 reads TGTGCCAGCAGTTTATCCCTGAACACCGGGGAGCTGTTTTTT.